This TCR beta chain originates from a study of cytomegalovirus exposure and HLA in healthy donors. Findings and limits, study-wide: The classifier, whose performance was assessed in both the original and validation cohorts, reportedly diagnosed cytomegalovirus status with high specificity and sensitivity. A later analysis found first-cohort TCR clusters tended to co-occur in the 120 validation repertoires.

The donors formed part of the roughly 110-subject validation cohort, distinct from the roughly 670-subject first cohort. Details on this clone: What it binds is not known.

Per the germline V gene, CDR1 is SGHAT and CDR2 is FQNNGV. The V end was cut by 5 bases, the J end by 7 bases, with 18 bases between. The length of the CDR3 is 14 residues. Clones were sequenced by immunoSEQ multiplex PCR, and TCRdb holds only the in-frame ones, with some missing. The sample has about 280,000 clones, roughly 90% seen once. The chain employs TRBV11-2 and TRBJ2-7; D may be TRBD1 (6 bases). The clonotype comes from a woman aged 18-29 years in good health and CMV-seronegative. Input material: PBMCs. The CDR3 spells CASSRLGGGREQYF. CDR3 nucleotide sequence: TGTGCCAGCAGCCGCCTTGGTGGGGGCAGGGAGCAGTACTTC.